The T cell receptor beta chain under discussion was sequenced for a study of blood T cells in healthy people across ages (dated by TCRdb to between 2014 and 2017). The study in broad terms: Template switching captured roughly one uniquely barcoded TCR beta cDNA molecule per two T cells in model experiments. To avoid experimental bias, donors of different ages were spread randomly across the sequencing lanes. The donors were divided into four age groups: young (average around 15 years), middle-aged (approximately 42), aged (about 60) and long-lived (roughly 82). The study analyzed two additional independent replicas of 1 million unique cDNA reads from the same blood draw for two donors, one aged 18 to 30 and one aged 80 or older. To track age-related changes in TCR beta repertoire diversity, the study relied on deep sequencing normalized with unique cDNA molecular identifiers.

Concerning this clonotype itself: Its antigen is not yet known. One base away there is no much larger clone; base qualities are not given.

Systemically healthy Caucasian individuals from Russia, some 38 in total and aged roughly 6 to 100 years, were included as donors. Each donor gave roughly 11 milliliters of peripheral blood, drawn into EDTA-treated Vacutainer tubes. Ficoll-Paque density-gradient centrifugation was used to isolate PBMCs, with at least 7 million obtained per sample. Total RNA was extracted from PBMCs with Trizol reagent, with at least 5 micrograms obtained per sample. The percentages of naive CD45RAhigh/CD27high T cells were determined by flow cytometry on a PBMC aliquot from every donor. V is reduced by 5 bases and J by 8 bases, leaving a spacing of 12 bases between them. From the germline V gene (reference sequence), CDR1 is DFQATT and CDR2 is SNEGSKA. The CDR3, from cysteine to phenylalanine, totals 11 residues. Only the CDR3 part of the read is kept: 33 bases, read in frame from the first base. Study-wide conclusions, independent of this receptor: As age increased, observed TCR beta diversity per million T cells dropped in a roughly linear way, and a significant reduction was already evident by age 40. Total diversity estimates from one million sequenced T cells were considered lower bounds and underestimates. Observed TCR beta diversity correlated strongly with the percentage of naive T cells measured by flow cytometry. Because donor CMV infection status was unknown, age-related changes in expanded clonotypes were potentially confounded. Compared with the aged group, the long-lived group had more naive CD4+ T cells, fewer expanded clones and increased TCR diversity, a pattern suggesting age selection. Since profiling was done on bulk unsorted PBMCs, naive and antigen-experienced compartments could not be conclusively compared.

Libraries were prepared through 5' RACE. The instrument given in TCRdb is Illumina HiSeq 2500. A second PCR of roughly 7 to 11 cycles was performed with a sample-barcoded 5' primer and a J-beta primer mix. Each TCR beta cDNA molecule received a unique molecular identifier from a template-switch 5' adaptor carrying 12 random nucleotides. Each sample yielded at least 3 million CDR3-containing paired-end reads. The Mint cDNA synthesis kit, primed by a TRBC-specific oligonucleotide, was used to synthesize first-strand cDNA from all RNA. After uracil-DNA glycosylase treatment, a first 18-cycle PCR used universal primers M1SS and BC2_uni_R on all cDNA. Turning to the authors' computational methods: For normalization, 1 million high-quality reads were randomly selected from each sample, with every read carrying a distinct molecular identifier. Reads sharing molecular identifiers were discarded rather than binned into consensus sequences. CDR3 identification, clonotype clustering and error correction used MiTCR with a Q25 quality threshold and the strictest error-elimination algorithm. Lower-bound total TCR beta diversity was estimated with a nonparametric unseen species model using Euler transformation. Using fastp trimming at Q25 and MiXCR clonotype assembly, TCRdb reanalyzed the public sequencing data and kept in-frame beta chains. Entries are consolidated by CDR3 protein sequence, retaining the most common genes and DNA. These V and J calls are TCRdb output, not the study's own analysis. Counted in this sample were hundreds of thousands of distinct CDR3 sequences; roughly 60% of them appeared once. The ten largest clonotypes hold about 20% of the sample.

The sample was blood. The chain is assembled from TRBV20-1 and TRBJ1-2; no D segment can be confidently identified. The origin of this receptor is a man between 25 and 39 years old in good health. In nucleotides, the sequence is TGCAGTGCTCGAGGAGAGGCAGGCTACACCTTC. This encodes CSARGEAGYTF.